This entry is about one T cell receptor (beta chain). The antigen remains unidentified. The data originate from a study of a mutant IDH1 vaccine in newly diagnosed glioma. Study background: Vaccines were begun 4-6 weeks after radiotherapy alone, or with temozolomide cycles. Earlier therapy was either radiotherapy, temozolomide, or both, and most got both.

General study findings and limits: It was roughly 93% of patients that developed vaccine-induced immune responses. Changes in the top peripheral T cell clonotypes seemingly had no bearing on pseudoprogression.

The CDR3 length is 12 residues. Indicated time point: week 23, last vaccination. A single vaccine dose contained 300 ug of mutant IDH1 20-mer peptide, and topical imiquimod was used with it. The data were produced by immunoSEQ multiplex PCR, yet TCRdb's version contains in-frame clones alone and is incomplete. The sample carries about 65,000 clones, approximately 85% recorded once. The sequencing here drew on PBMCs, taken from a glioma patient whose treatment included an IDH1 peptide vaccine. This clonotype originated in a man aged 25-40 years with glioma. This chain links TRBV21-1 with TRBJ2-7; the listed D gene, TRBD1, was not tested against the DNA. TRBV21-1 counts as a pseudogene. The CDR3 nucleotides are TGTGCCAGCCACAAACAGCCCTACGAGCAGTACTTC. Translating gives CASHKQPYEQYF.